Presented here are 31 T cell receptor beta chains from one specimen sequenced in a study of CD8 T cells in ankylosing spondylitis (TCRdb year 2017). The library was built by means of 5' RACE. The instrument given in TCRdb is Illumina HiSeq 2500. TCRdb handled the public reads itself, with Q25 trimming in fastp and clone calling in MiXCR, and kept productive beta chains. CDR3 protein duplicates are merged, each entry listing the most common genes and DNA. The sample has 160,000 or so distinct CDR3 sequences on record, approximately 9% of them singletons. Of the sample, roughly 16% is held by the ten largest clones. Sequences were obtained from blood, either unsorted or a sorted T cell fraction (not recorded which). These receptors originate from a female donor with ankylosing spondylitis or in good health (not recorded which).

This clonotype showed up many times. The chain recombines TRBV12-3 or TRBV12-4 with TRBJ2-1; the D is unclear. With 5 bases removed from V and 8 bases from J, the gap between germline ends came to 13 bases. The CDR3 contains 13 residues. CDR3: CASSASSIDEQFF. CDR3 DNA: TGTGCCAGCAGTGCCTCTAGTATCGATGAGCAGTTCTTC.

The V call is TRBV7-9, the J call TRBJ2-1; 11 nucleotides line up with TRBD2. This CDR3 contains 16 residues. The germline V gene has CDR1 SEHNR and CDR2 FQNEAQ (reference sequence). J gave up 7 bases and V 2 bases, and 7 bases lay outside the gene matches. The CDR3 coding sequence is TGTGCCAGCAGCTTACCCCGACTAGCGGGAACGAATGAGCAGTTCTTC. It is translated as CASSLPRLAGTNEQFF.

This chain connects TRBV7-9 to TRBJ2-2; the D gene is possibly TRBD2 (5 bases). V was trimmed by 5 bases and J by 1 base, leaving 14 bases between them. Germline values: CDR1 SEHNR, CDR2 FQNEAQ (reference sequence). This CDR3 is 16 amino acids long. CDR3 region: CASSTGLQQNTGELFF. In DNA form, the CDR3 reads TGTGCCAGCAGCACCGGACTCCAACAGAACACCGGGGAGCTGTTTTTT.

This clonotype was recorded at least ten times. The genes are TRBV12-3 or TRBV12-4 and TRBJ1-1, with TRBD1 matching 8 bases. The J segment lost 5 bases and the V segment lost 3 bases, leaving 5 bases of the junction unmatched. This CDR3 has 14 residues. The CDR3 is CASSFRGRETEAFF. The CDR3 DNA reads as TGTGCCAGCAGTTTCAGGGGGCGCGAAACTGAAGCTTTCTTT.

This clonotype has ten or more counts. The chain is built from TRBV2 and TRBJ2-7; D is uncertain. V lost 7 bases and J lost 3, with 10 bases in between. The CDR3 runs to 12 residues. CDR1 is SNHLY, CDR2 FYNNEI, per germline. The CDR3 nucleotides are TGTGCCAGCATGGGCCTCGGCTACGAGCAGTACTTC. Translating it yields CASMGLGYEQYF.

The chain employs TRBV20-1 and TRBJ2-4, with TRBD2 matching 11 bases. Per germline, CDR1 DFQATT and CDR2 SNEGSKA (reference sequence). This CDR3 is built from 19 residues. V dropped 0 bases and J dropped 0; count of bases not matched to a gene: 10. The CDR3 bases are TGCAGTGCTAGAGATTCCGGGACTAGCGGAATTTTAGCCAAAAACATTCAGTACTTC. Protein product: CSARDSGTSGILAKNIQYF.

The V call is TRBV10-3, the J call TRBJ1-5; D gene uncertain. Germline loops: CDR1 ENHRY, CDR2 SYGVKD. The CDR3 contains 13 residues. V was pared by 10 bases and J by 2 bases, with 12 bases between. The CDR3 nucleotides are TGTGCCACCAGAGACGGGGGCAATCAGCCCCAGCATTTT. Protein product: CATRDGGNQPQHF.

This clonotype was seen a few times. This CDR3 is CASSPWDRFGYTF. DNA of the CDR3: TGTGCCAGCAGTCCTTGGGACAGGTTTGGCTACACCTTC. This sequence joins TRBV27 and TRBJ1-2; TRBD1 matches at 8 bases. In germline, CDR1 is MNHEY, CDR2 SMNVEV (reference sequence). CDR3 length: 13 residues. The trim removed 5 bases at V and 7 bases at J, leaving 6 bases unmatched.

This clonotype was counted many times. V and J are TRBV9 and TRBJ2-3; D gene uncertain. From germline, CDR1 is SGDLS and CDR2 YYNGEE. CDR3 length equals 14 residues. V was clipped by 3 bases and J by 4 bases, with 12 bases between them. CDR3 sequence reads: CASSEVSGADTQYF. CDR3 DNA sequence: TGTGCCAGCAGCGAGGTCAGTGGGGCAGATACGCAGTATTTT.

This clonotype came up many times. The V and J genes are TRBV27 and TRBJ1-2; the D is unclear. Germline CDR1 is MNHEY and CDR2 is SMNVEV (reference sequence). The CDR3 sequence is 13 residues long. The V and J ends lost 3 bases and 2 bases respectively, with 7 bases between them. This chain's CDR3 is CASSFAENYGYTF. The CDR3 DNA is TGTGCCAGCAGTTTCGCGGAGAACTATGGCTACACCTTC.

This clonotype came up a few times. The chain employs TRBV19 and TRBJ2-7; D may be TRBD2 (6 bases). The V gene lost 5 bases and the J gene lost 2 bases, with 13 bases spanning the gap. CDR3 length: 14 residues. CDR1 LNHDA and CDR2 SQIVND come from the germline V gene (reference sequence). CDR3 in DNA: TGTGCCAGTAGTGCAGGCGGGATAGCCTACGAGCAGTACTTC. This sequence encodes CASSAGGIAYEQYF.

The genes are TRBV27 and TRBJ2-7; tentatively, D is TRBD1 or TRBD2 (7 bases each). In germline, CDR1 is MNHEY, CDR2 SMNVEV (reference sequence). The CDR3 consists of 14 residues. Trimming removed 8 bases at V and 6 bases at J, with 20 bases between. The CDR3 coding sequence is TGTGCCAGCCGTCCTGTGGCCAGGGGGGGCGAGCAGTACTTC. This codes for CASRPVARGGEQYF.

This clonotype was counted between two and nine times. J is TRBJ1-2 and V is TRBV28, with a possible D match to TRBD1 (5 bases). This CDR3 is built from 11 residues. The germline V and J ends were trimmed by 7 bases and 6 bases, with 9 bases remaining between them. Germline V gives CDR1 MDHEN, CDR2 SYDVKM. The CDR3 loop is CASISGDGYTF. CDR3 DNA: TGTGCCAGCATCTCGGGGGATGGCTACACCTTC.

This chain links TRBV5-4 with TRBJ1-1, with a possible D match to TRBD1 (5 bases). V gave up 4 bases and J gave up 4 bases, with 14 bases separating them. The germline V gene has CDR1 SGHNT and CDR2 YYREEE (reference sequence). The CDR3 runs 14 residues. In DNA form, the CDR3 reads TGTGCCAGCAGCCCCGGGTCCGGGGCCACTGAAGCTTTCTTT. This encodes CASSPGSGATEAFF.

V gene TRBV2 combines with J gene TRBJ1-4, with 10 positions matching TRBD1. With V trimmed by 5 bases and J by 3 bases, 6 bases remained unmatched. The CDR3 covers 16 residues. From germline, CDR1 is SNHLY and CDR2 FYNNEI. The CDR3 DNA follows: TGTGCCAGCAGTAACGACAGGGGGCCGTCTAATGAAAAACTGTTTTTT. This gives the protein CASSNDRGPSNEKLFF. Full variable domain (outside the CDR3, taken from reference TRBV2 and TRBJ1-4): EPEVTQTPSHQVTQMGQEVILRCVPISNHLYFYWYRQILGQKVEFLVSFYNNEISEKSEIFDDQFSVERPDGSNFTLKIRSTKLEDSAMYFCASSNDRGPSNEKLFFGSGTQLSVL.

This clonotype occurred many times. The V and J genes are TRBV5-5 and TRBJ2-2; D may match TRBD1 or TRBD2 (5 bases each). Germline V lookup: CDR1 SGHKS, CDR2 YYEKEE (reference sequence). The ends were cut back, 9 bases at V and 5 bases at J, with 8 bases in the middle. The CDR3 consists of 11 residues. As DNA, the CDR3 is TGTGCCAATGGGACGACCGGGGAGCTGTTTTTT. Translation gives CANGTTGELFF.

There are a few counts of this clonotype. The chain couples TRBV7-9 to TRBJ2-1, with TRBD2 as a possible D gene (5 bases). CDR3 size: 13 residues. Per the germline V gene, CDR1 is SEHNR and CDR2 is FQNEAQ (reference sequence). V was trimmed by 4 bases and J by 6 bases, leaving 10 bases between them. The CDR3 coding sequence is TGTGCCAGCAGCTGGGGTGAGGGCAATGAGCAGTTCTTC. It yields the protein CASSWGEGNEQFF.

The chain joins TRBV7-9 to TRBJ1-1; D gene unclear. Germline assignment: CDR1 SEHNR and CDR2 FQNEAQ (reference sequence). V shed 4 bases and J shed 7 bases, with 13 bases lying between them. This CDR3 is 13 amino acids long. CDR3 loop: CASSSTTELEAFF. Written as DNA, the CDR3 is TGTGCCAGCAGCTCTACGACTGAACTTGAAGCTTTCTTT.

The chain employs TRBV6-5 and TRBJ2-7, with TRBD2 matching over 7 bases. The CDR3 is made up of 14 amino acids. CDR1 is MNHEY and CDR2 is SVGAGI in the germline V gene. Germline trimming cut 2 bases from V and 4 bases from J; bases unmatched to any gene: 5. The chain's CDR3 is CASSYGLAAYEQYF. The CDR3, as DNA: TGTGCCAGCAGTTACGGGCTAGCGGCGTACGAGCAGTACTTC.

This clonotype was seen once. A much larger clone lies one base from this, so it may be a read error. This chain links TRBV15 with TRBJ2-1; 8 bases match TRBD1. CDR1 and CDR2 (germline): LNHNV, YYDKDF (reference sequence). The CDR3 has 17 residues. DNA of the CDR3: TGTGCCACCAGAAGAGATAACAGGGGGTTGGTGGTCGATGAGCAGTTCTTC. Translating gives CATRRDNRGLVVDEQFF.

This clonotype was seen more than once but under ten times. This chain links TRBV4-3 with TRBJ1-4; D remains ambiguous. Trimming took off 1 base at V and 4 bases at J, with 13 bases between the two ends. The CDR3 is made up of 16 amino acids. Germline values: CDR1 LGHNA, CDR2 YSLEER. The chain's CDR3 is CASSQAPRSHNEKLFF. In DNA form, the CDR3 reads TGCGCCAGCAGCCAAGCCCCCAGAAGTCATAATGAAAAACTGTTTTTT.

The genes are TRBV7-3 and TRBJ2-3; 12 bases match TRBD2. Germline CDR1 reads SGHTA; CDR2 reads FQGTGA. The ends lost 5 bases at V and 6 bases at J; junction bases unmatched: 12. CDR3 length: 17 amino acids. Written as DNA, the CDR3 is TGTGCCAGCAGCCCGTGGACTAGCGGGGTGGAGCTGGATACGCAGTATTTT. It codes for CASSPWTSGVELDTQYF. The full variable domain, its missing parts supplied by reference TRBV7-3 and TRBJ2-3, is GAGVSQTPSNKVTEKGKYVELRCDPISGHTALYWYRQSLGQGPEFLIYFQGTGAADDSGLPNDRFFAVRPEGSVSTLKIQRTERGDSAVYLCASSPWTSGVELDTQYFGPGTRLTVL.

This clonotype has a handful of counts. The rearrangement joins TRBV7-6 to TRBJ2-6; no reliable D call. The CDR3 contains 16 residues. Germline V gene lookup returns CDR1 SGHVS and CDR2 FNYEAQ. Trimming removed 1 base at V and 4 bases at J, with 11 bases between. DNA for the CDR3: TGTGCCAGCAGCTTAGGTTCCGACTTAGGGGCCAACGTCCTGACTTTC. This sequence encodes CASSLGSDLGANVLTF.

This clonotype was picked up many times. V gene TRBV7-9 combines with J gene TRBJ1-5; D is undetermined. The CDR3 totals 12 residues. V shed 7 bases and J shed 6 bases, with 10 bases lying between them. CDR1 and CDR2 from the germline V gene are SEHNR and FQNEAQ (reference sequence). CDR3 protein: CASNAGGQPQHF. In DNA form, the CDR3 reads TGTGCCAGCAACGCAGGAGGTCAGCCCCAGCATTTT. Combining the CDR3 with reference TRBV7-9 and TRBJ1-5 gives the whole variable domain DTGVSQNPRHKITKRGQNVTFRCDPISEHNRLYWYRQTLGQGPEFLTYFQNEAQLEKSRLLSDRFSAERPKGSFSTLEIQRTEQGDSAMYLCASNAGGQPQHFGDGTRLSIL.

This clonotype came up a few times. The junction shows a germline mismatch at one end, possibly a read error. The J gene is TRBJ1-2, the V gene TRBV2; no definite D call. CDR1 is SNHLY, CDR2 FYNNEI, per germline. The CDR3 sequence is 10 residues long. The CDR3 protein is CATSNWGYTF. The DNA of the CDR3 is TGTGCCACCAGTAATTGGGGCTACACCTTC.

Details on this clonotype: One junction end disagrees with the germline gene, perhaps due to a read error. The CDR3 sequence: CASSPASGTGREYDNELFF. Written as DNA, the CDR3 is TGTGCCAGCTCACCTGCTAGCGGGACGGGGCGGGAATACGACAATGAGCTGTTCTTC. The J gene is TRBJ2-1, the V gene TRBV18; 9 bases align to TRBD2. Germline values: CDR1 KGHSH, CDR2 LQKENI. There are 19 residues in the CDR3.

The chain employs TRBV5-6 and TRBJ2-3; a weak D match, TRBD2 (6 bases). The CDR3 extends over 14 amino acids. The germline CDR1 and CDR2 sequences are SGHDT and YYEEEE. V lost 4 bases and J lost 7, with 16 bases in between. The CDR3 loop is CASSAGGWINTQYF. The CDR3 region has the DNA TGTGCCAGCAGCGCCGGAGGGTGGATAAATACGCAGTATTTT.

This clonotype was observed at least ten times. The rearrangement links TRBV18 to TRBJ2-3, with a weak D call TRBD2 (6 bases). From germline, CDR1 is KGHSH and CDR2 LQKENI. The CDR3 is 15 amino acids. Trimming removed 3 bases at V and 2 bases at J, with 12 bases between. Written as DNA, the CDR3 is TGTGCCAGCTCACCTACGGAGGGCGACACAGATACGCAGTATTTT. It specifies CASSPTEGDTDTQYF.

This clonotype was seen a few times. The chain has TRBV12-3 or TRBV12-4 and TRBJ2-1; 7 bases agree with TRBD2. V was clipped by 4 bases and J by 10 bases; unmatched bases: 10. The CDR3 covers 14 residues. The CDR3 region is CASSSREGLNEQFF. The DNA for the CDR3 is TGTGCCAGCAGTTCGAGGGAGGGCCTAAACGAGCAGTTCTTC.

The chain couples TRBV27 to TRBJ1-2, with D possibly TRBD1 on 6 matching bases. Trimming removed 0 bases from V and 4 bases from J, with 12 bases in between. The germline V gene has CDR1 MNHEY and CDR2 SMNVEV (reference sequence). The CDR3 has 15 amino acids. CDR3 DNA: TGTGCCAGCAGTTTATCAACCCAGGGGTTCTATGGCTACACCTTC. This encodes CASSLSTQGFYGYTF.

This clonotype was seen a few times. The chain couples TRBV27 to TRBJ2-7, with D perhaps TRBD1 or TRBD2 (7 bases each). Germline CDR1 MNHEY, CDR2 SMNVEV (reference sequence). Trimming removed 6 bases at V and 2 bases at J, with 14 bases between. This CDR3 is built from 14 residues. CDR3 DNA: TGTGCCAGCAGCTGGGAGGGGGCCCCCTACGAGCAGTACTTC. Translating gives CASSWEGAPYEQYF.